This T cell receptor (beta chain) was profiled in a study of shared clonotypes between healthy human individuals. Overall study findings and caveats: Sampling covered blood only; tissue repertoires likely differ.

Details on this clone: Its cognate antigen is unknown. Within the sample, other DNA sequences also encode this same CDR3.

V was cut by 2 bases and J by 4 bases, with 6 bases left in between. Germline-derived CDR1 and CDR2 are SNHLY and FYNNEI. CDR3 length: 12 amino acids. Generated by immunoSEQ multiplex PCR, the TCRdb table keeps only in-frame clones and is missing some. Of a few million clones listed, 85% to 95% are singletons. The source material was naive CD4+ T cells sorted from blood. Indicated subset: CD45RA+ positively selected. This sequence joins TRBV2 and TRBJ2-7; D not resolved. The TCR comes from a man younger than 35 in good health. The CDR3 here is CASSELGYEQYF. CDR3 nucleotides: TGTGCCAGCAGTGAATTGGGTTACGAGCAGTACTTC.